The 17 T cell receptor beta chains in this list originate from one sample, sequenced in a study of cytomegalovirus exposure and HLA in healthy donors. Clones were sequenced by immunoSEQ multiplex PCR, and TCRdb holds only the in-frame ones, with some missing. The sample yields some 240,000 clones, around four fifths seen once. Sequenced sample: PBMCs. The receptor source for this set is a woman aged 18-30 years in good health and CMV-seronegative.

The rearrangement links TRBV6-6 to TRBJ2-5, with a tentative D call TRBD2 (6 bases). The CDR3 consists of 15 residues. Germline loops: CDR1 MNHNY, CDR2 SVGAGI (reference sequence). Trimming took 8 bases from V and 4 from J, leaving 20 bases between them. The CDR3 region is CASEGHRGTGETQYF. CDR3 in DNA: TGTGCCAGCGAGGGGCATCGGGGGACGGGAGAGACCCAGTACTTC.

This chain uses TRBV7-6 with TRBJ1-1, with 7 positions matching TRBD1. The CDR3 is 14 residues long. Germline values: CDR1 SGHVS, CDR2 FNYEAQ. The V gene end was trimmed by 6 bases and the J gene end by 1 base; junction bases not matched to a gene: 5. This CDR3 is CASRQGLGNTEAFF. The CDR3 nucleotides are TGTGCCAGCAGACAGGGGCTGGGGAACACTGAAGCTTTCTTT.

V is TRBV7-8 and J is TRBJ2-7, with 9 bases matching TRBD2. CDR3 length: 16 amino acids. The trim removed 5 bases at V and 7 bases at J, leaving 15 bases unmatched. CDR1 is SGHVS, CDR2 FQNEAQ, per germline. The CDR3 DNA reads TGTGCCAGCAGCCCCGCGGTATGGCGGGGGGGCCAGGAGCAGTACTTC. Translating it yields CASSPAVWRGGQEQYF.

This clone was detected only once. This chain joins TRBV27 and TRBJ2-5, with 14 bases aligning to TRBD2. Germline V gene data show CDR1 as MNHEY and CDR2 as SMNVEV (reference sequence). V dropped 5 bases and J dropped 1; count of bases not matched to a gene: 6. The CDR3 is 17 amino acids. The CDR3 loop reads CASSQGLAGGLQETQYF. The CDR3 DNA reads TGTGCCAGCAGTCAAGGACTAGCGGGGGGCCTCCAAGAGACCCAGTACTTC.

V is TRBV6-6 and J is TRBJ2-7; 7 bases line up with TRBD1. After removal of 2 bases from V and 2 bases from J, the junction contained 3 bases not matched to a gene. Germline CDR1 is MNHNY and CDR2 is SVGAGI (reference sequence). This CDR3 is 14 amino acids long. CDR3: CASSYGDSAYEQYF. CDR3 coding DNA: TGTGCCAGCAGTTACGGGGACAGTGCCTACGAGCAGTACTTC.

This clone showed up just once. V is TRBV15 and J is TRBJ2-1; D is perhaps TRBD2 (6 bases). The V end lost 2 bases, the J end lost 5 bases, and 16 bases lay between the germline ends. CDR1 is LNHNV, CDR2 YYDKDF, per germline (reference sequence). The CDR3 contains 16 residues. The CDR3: CATSRSSGEANNEQFF. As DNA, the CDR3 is TGTGCCACCAGCAGAAGTAGCGGCGAGGCGAACAATGAGCAGTTCTTC. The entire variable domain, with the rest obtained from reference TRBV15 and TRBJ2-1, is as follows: DAMVIQNPRYQVTQFGKPVTLSCSQTLNHNVMYWYQQKSSQAPKLLFHYYDKDFNNEADTPDNFQSRRPNTSFCFLDIRSPGLGDTAMYLCATSRSSGEANNEQFFGPGTRLTVL.

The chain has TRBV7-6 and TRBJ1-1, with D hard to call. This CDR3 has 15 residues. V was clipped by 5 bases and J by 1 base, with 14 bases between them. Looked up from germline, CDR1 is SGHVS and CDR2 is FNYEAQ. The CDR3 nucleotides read TGTGCCAGCAGCCCGCAAAACGGCCGGAACACTGAAGCTTTCTTT. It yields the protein CASSPQNGRNTEAFF.

CDR3 DNA sequence: TGCGCCAGCAGCCAAGGCCGTACCTACGAGCAGTACTTC. It is translated as CASSQGRTYEQYF. The V call is TRBV4-1, the J call TRBJ2-7; D gene ambiguous. This CDR3 region has 13 residues. Germline CDR1 MGHRA, CDR2 YSYEKL. Between the trimmed V and J ends, which lost 1 base and 2 bases, there was a span of 6 bases.

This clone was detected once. CDR3 nucleotide sequence: TGTGCCAGCAGCGGACGGTCTCTAAATTCACCCCTCCACTTT. Translation gives CASSGRSLNSPLHF. The chain has TRBV6-1 and TRBJ1-6; D not certain. V was clipped by 6 bases and J by 7 bases, with 13 bases between them. There are 14 residues in the CDR3. Germline CDR1 MNHNS, CDR2 SASEGT.

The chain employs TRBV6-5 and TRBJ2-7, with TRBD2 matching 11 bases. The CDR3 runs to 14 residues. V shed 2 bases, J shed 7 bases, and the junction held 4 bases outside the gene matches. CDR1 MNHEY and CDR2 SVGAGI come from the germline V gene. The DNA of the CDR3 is TGTGCCAGCAGTTACCGAGGACTAGCGGGTGAGCAGTACTTC. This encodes CASSYRGLAGEQYF.

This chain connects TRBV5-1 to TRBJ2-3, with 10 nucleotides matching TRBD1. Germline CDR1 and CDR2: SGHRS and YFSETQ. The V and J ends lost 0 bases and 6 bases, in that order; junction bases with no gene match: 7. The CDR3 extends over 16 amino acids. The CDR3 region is CASSLGDRGVVDTQYF. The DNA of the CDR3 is TGCGCCAGCAGCTTGGGGGACAGGGGTGTAGTGGATACGCAGTATTTT.

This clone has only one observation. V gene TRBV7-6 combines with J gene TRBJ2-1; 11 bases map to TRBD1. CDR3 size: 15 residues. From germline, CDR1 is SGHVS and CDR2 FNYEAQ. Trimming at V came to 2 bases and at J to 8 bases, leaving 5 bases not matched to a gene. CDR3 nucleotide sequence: TGTGCCAGCAGCTTACGGGACAGGGGGATCGATGAGCAGTTCTTC. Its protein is CASSLRDRGIDEQFF.

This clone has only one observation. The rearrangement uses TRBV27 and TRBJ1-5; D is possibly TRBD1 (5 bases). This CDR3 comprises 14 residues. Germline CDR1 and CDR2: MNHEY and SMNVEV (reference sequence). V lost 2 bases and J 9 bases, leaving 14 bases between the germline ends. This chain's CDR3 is CASSLGDLGAPQHF. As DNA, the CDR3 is TGTGCCAGCAGTTTAGGGGACCTCGGTGCGCCCCAGCATTTT.

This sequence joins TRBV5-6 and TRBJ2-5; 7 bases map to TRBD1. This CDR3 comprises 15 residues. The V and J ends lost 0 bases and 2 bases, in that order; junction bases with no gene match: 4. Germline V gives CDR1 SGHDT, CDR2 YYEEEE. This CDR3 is CASSLDRGLQETQYF. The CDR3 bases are TGTGCCAGCAGCTTGGACAGGGGATTACAAGAGACCCAGTACTTC. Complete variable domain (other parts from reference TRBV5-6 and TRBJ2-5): DAGVTQSPTHLIKTRGQQVTLRCSPKSGHDTVSWYQQALGQGPQFIFQYYEEEERQRGNFPDRFSGHQFPNYSSELNVNALLLGDSALYLCASSLDRGLQETQYFGPGTRLLVL.

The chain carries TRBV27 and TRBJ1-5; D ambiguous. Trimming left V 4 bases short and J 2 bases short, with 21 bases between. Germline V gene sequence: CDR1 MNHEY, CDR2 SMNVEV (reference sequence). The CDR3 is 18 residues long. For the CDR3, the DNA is TGTGCCAGCAGTTCTACACCCCCCCGAGGGAGGGGCAATCAGCCCCAGCATTTT. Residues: CASSSTPPRGRGNQPQHF.

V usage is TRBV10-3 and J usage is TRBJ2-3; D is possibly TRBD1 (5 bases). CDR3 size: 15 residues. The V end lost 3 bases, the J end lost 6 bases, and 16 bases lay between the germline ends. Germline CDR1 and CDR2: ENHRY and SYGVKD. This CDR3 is CAISDTQATPDTQYF. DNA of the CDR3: TGTGCCATCAGTGATACACAGGCCACACCCGATACGCAGTATTTT.

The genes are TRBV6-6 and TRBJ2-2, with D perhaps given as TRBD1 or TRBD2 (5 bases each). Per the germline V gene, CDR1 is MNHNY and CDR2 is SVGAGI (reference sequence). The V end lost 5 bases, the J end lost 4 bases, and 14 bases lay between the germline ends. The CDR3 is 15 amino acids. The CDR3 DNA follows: TGTGCCAGCAGTCATGGGACCCCAACCACCGGGGAGCTGTTTTTT. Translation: CASSHGTPTTGELFF.